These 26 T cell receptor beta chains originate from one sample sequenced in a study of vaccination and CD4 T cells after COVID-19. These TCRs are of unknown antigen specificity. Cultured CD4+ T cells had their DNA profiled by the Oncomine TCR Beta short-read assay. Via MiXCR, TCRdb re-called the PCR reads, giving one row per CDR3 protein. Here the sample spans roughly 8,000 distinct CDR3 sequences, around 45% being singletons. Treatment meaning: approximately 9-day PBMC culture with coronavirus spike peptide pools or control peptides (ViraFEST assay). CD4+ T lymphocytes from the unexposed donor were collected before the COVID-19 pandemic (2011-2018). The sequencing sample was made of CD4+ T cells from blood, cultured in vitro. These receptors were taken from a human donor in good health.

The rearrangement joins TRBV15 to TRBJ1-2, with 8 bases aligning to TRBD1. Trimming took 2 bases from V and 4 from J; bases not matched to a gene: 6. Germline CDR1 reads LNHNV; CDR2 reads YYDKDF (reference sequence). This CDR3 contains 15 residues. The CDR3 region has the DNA TGTGCCACCAGCAGAACAGACAGGGGATTCTATGGCTACACCTTC. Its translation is CATSRTDRGFYGYTF.

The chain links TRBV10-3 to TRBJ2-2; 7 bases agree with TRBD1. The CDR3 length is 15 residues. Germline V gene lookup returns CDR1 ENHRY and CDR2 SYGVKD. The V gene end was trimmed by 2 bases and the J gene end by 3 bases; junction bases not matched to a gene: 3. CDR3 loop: CAISEGQADTGELFF. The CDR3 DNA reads TGTGCCATCAGTGAGGGACAGGCTGACACCGGGGAGCTGTTTTTT.

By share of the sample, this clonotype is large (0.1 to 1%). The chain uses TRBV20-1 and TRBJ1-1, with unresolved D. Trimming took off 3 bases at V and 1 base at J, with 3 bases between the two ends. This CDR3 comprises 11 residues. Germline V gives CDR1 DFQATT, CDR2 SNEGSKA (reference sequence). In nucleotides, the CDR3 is TGCAGTGCTAGTTCGAACACTGAAGCTTTCTTT. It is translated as CSASSNTEAFF.

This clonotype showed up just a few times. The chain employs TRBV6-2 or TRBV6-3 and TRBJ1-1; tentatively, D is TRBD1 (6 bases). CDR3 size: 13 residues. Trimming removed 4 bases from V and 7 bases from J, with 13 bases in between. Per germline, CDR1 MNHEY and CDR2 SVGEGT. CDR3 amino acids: CASSSTGGREAFF. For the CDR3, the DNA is TGTGCCAGCAGTTCGACAGGAGGGCGTGAAGCTTTCTTT.

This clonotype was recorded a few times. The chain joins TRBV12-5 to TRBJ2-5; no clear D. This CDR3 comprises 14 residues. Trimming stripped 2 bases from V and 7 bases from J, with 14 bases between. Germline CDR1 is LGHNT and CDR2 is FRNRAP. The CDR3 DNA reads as TGTGCTAGTGGTTTGATAATGGGGTCGGGGACCCAGTACTTC. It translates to CASGLIMGSGTQYF. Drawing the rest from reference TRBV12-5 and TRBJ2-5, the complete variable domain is DARVTQTPRHKVTEMGQEVTMRCQPILGHNTVFWYRQTMMQGLELLAYFRNRAPLDDSGMPKDRFSAEMPDATLATLKIQPSEPRDSAVYFCASGLIMGSGTQYFGPGTRLLVL.

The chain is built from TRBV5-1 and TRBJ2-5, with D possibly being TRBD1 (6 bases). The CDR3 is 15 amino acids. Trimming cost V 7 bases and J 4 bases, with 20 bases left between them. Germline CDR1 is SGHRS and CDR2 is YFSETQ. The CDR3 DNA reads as TGCGCCAGCTCTCCAGGTGTCAGGGGATCAGAGACCCAGTACTTC. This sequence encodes CASSPGVRGSETQYF.

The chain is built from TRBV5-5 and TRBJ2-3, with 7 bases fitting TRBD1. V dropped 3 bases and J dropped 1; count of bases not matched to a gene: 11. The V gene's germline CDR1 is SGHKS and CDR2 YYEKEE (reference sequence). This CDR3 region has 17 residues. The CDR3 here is CASSYPREGTGTDTQYF. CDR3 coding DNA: TGTGCCAGCAGCTACCCAAGGGAAGGGACAGGCACAGATACGCAGTATTTT.

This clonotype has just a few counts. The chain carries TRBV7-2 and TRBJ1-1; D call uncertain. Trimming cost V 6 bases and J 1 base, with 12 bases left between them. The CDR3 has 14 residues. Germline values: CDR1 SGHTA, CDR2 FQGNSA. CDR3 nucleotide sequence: TGTGCCAGCAGTTCATACGGCGGGAACACTGAAGCTTTCTTT. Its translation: CASSSYGGNTEAFF.

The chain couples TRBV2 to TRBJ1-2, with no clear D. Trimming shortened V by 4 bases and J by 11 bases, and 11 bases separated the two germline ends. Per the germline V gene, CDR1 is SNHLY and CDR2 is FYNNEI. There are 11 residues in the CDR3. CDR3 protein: CASSGFQEYTF. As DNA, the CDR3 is TGTGCCAGCAGTGGATTCCAGGAGTACACCTTC.

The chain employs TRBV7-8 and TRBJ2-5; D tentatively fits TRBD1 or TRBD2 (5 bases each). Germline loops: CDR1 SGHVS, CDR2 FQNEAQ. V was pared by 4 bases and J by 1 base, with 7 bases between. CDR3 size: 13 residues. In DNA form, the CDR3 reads TGTGCCAGCAGCTCCGGGACCCAAGAGACCCAGTACTTC. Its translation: CASSSGTQETQYF. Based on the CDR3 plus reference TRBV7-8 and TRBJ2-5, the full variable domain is GAGVSQSPRYKVAKRGQDVALRCDPISGHVSLFWYQQALGQGPEFLTYFQNEAQLDKSGLPSDRFFAERPEGSVSTLKIQRTQQEDSAVYLCASSSGTQETQYFGPGTRLLVL.

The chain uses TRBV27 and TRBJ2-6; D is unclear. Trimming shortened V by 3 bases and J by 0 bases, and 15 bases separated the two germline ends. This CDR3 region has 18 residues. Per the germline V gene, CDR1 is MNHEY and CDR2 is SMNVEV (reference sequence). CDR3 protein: CASSFQTNSYSGANVLTF. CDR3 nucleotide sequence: TGTGCCAGCAGTTTTCAGACGAATTCCTACTCTGGGGCCAACGTCCTGACTTTC.

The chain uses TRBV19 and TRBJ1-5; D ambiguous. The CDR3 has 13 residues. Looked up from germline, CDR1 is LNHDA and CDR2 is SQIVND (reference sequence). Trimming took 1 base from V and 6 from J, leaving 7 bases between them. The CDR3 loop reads CASSIGVSQPQHF. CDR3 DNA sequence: TGTGCCAGTAGTATAGGGGTATCTCAGCCCCAGCATTTT.

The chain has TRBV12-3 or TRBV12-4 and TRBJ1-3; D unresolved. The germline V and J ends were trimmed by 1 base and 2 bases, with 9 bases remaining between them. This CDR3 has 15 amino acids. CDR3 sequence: CASSLGRLTGNTIYF. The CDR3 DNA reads TGTGCCAGCAGTTTAGGCAGGTTAACTGGAAACACCATATATTTT.

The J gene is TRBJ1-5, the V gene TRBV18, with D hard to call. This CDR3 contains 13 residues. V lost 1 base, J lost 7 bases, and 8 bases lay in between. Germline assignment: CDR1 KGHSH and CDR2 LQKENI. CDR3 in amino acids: CASSPQLGQPQHF. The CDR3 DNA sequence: TGTGCCAGCTCACCACAACTCGGGCAGCCCCAGCATTTT.

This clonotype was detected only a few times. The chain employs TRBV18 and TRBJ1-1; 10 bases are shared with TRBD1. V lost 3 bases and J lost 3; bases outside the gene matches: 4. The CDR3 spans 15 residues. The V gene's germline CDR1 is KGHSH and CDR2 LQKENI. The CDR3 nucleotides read TGTGCCAGCTCACCGGGACAGGGGACTCACACTGAAGCTTTCTTT. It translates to CASSPGQGTHTEAFF.

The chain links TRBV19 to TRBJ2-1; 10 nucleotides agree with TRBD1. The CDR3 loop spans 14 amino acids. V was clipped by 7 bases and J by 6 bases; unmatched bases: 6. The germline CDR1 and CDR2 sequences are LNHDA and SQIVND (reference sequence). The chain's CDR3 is CASKERDRGNEQFF. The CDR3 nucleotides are TGTGCCAGTAAGGAGCGGGACAGGGGCAATGAGCAGTTCTTC.

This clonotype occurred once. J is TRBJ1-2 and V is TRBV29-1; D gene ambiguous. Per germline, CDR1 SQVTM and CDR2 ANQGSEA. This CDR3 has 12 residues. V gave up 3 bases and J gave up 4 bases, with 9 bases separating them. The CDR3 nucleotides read TGCAGCGTTGATGACATCCTCTATGGCTACACCTTC. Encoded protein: CSVDDILYGYTF.

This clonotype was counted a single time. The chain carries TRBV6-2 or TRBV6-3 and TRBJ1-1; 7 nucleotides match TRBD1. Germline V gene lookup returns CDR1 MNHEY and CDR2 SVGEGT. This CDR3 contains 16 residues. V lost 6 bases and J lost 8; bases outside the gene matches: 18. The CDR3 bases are TGTGCCAGCAGCTGGGGGGACAGAAACCTCCCCTTGGAAGCTTTCTTT. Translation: CASSWGDRNLPLEAFF.

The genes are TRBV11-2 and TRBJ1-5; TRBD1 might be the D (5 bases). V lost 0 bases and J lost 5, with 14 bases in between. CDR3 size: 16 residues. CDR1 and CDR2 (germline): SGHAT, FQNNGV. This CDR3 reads CASSLDPGREDQPQHF. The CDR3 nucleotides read TGTGCCAGCAGCTTAGATCCCGGCAGGGAGGATCAGCCCCAGCATTTT.

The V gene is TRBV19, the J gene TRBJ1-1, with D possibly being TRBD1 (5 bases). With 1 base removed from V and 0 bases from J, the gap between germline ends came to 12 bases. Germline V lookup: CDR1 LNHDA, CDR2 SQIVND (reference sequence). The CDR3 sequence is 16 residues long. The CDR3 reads CASSIGDGFLNTEAFF. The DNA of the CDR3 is TGTGCCAGTAGTATAGGGGACGGCTTCTTGAACACTGAAGCTTTCTTT.

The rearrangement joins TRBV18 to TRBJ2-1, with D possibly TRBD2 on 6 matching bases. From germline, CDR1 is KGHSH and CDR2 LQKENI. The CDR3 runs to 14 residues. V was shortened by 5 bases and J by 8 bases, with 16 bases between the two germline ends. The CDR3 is CASSLGLGLHEQFF. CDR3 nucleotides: TGTGCCAGCTCATTGGGACTCGGGCTGCATGAGCAGTTCTTC.

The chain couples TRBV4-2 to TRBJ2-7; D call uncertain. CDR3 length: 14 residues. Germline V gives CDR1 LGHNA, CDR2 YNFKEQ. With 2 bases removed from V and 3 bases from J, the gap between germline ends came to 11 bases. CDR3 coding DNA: TGTGCCAGCAGCCAAAAGTCCCCCTACTACGAGCAGTACTTC. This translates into CASSQKSPYYEQYF.

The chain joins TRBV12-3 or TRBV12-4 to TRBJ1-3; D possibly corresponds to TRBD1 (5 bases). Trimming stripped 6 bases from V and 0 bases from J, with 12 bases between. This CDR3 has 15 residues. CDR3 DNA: TGTGCCAGCAGACCAGACAGAAGCTCTGGAAACACCATATATTTT. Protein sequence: CASRPDRSSGNTIYF.

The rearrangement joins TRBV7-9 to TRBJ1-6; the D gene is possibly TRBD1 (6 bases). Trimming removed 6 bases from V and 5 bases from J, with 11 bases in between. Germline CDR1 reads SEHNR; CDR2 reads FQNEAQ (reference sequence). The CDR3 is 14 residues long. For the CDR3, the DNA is TGTGCCAGCAGTCCCGGGACAAATAATTCACCCCTCCACTTT. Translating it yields CASSPGTNNSPLHF.

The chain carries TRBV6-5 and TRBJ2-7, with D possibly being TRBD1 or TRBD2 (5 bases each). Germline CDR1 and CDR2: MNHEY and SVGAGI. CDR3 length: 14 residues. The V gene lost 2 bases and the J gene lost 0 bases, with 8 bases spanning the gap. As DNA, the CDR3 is TGTGCCAGCAGTTACAGGGACGGCTCCTACGAGCAGTACTTC. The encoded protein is CASSYRDGSYEQYF.

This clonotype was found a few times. The CDR3 DNA reads TGTGCCAGCAGTGACGTGGGGGGGCGACGCTACACCTTC. This sequence encodes CASSDVGGRRYTF. The chain couples TRBV6-4 to TRBJ1-2; possible D gene TRBD1, 6 bases. Germline V gene lookup returns CDR1 MRHNA and CDR2 SNTAGT. This CDR3 is 13 amino acids long. V was shortened by 2 bases and J by 9 bases, with 13 bases between the two germline ends.